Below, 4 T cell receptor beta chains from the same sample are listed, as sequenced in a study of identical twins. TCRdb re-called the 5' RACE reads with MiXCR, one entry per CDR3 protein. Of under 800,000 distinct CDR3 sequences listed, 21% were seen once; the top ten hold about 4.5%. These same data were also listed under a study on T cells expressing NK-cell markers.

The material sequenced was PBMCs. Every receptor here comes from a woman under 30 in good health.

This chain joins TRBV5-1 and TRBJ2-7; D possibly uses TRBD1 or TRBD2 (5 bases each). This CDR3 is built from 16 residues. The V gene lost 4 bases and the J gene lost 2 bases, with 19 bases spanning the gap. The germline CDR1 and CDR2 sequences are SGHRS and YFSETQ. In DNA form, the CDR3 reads TGCGCCAGCAGCGCCTACGGGATGGGCAGGGCCTACGAGCAGTACTTC. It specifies CASSAYGMGRAYEQYF.

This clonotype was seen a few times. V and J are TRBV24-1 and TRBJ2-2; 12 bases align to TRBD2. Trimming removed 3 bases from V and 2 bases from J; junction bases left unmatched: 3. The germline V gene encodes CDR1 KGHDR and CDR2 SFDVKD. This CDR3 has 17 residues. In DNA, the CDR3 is TGTGCCACCAGTGATCTAGCGGGGGGGCCTAACACCGGGGAGCTGTTTTTT. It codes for CATSDLAGGPNTGELFF.

The CDR3 DNA follows: TGTGCCAGCAGTGGATCAGGGGGAGGCTACACCTTC. This codes for CASSGSGGGYTF. V gene TRBV25-1 combines with J gene TRBJ1-2; 7 bases fit TRBD1. Germline V gene sequence: CDR1 MGHDK, CDR2 SYGVNS. This CDR3 contains 12 residues. V lost 4 bases to trimming and J lost 8 bases; unmatched junction nucleotides: 4.

The CDR3, as DNA: TGTGCCAGCAGTGAAGGAAGCCCCGTCAATGAGCAGTTCTTC. Protein sequence: CASSEGSPVNEQFF. This chain joins TRBV6-1 and TRBJ2-1; the D is unclear. The germline gives CDR1 MNHNS, CDR2 SASEGT. CDR3 size: 14 residues. Trimming left V 1 base short and J 6 bases short, with 10 bases between.